Each of the 11 T cell receptor beta chains below was sequenced from the same sample in a study of CD8 T cells in Susac syndrome. Random hexamers were used to reverse transcribe the RNA input (about 0.5 to 1 ug). One entry per CDR3 protein results from TCRdb running MiXCR on the immunoSEQ multiplex PCR reads. The table has some 450,000 distinct CDR3 sequences, roughly 85% seen once. Sequenced material: CD8+ T cells from PBMCs. The receptors were gathered from a human donor with multiple sclerosis.

The chain couples TRBV27 to TRBJ2-7, with 14 positions matching TRBD2. The CDR3 is made up of 15 amino acids. Germline V lookup: CDR1 MNHEY, CDR2 SMNVEV (reference sequence). V lost 6 bases to trimming and J lost 3 bases; unmatched junction nucleotides: 4. Written as DNA, the CDR3 is TGTGCCAGCAGAACGACTAGCGGGAGGGGCTACGAGCAGTACTTC. Its translation: CASRTTSGRGYEQYF.

The V and J genes are TRBV27 and TRBJ1-5, with D uncertain. The CDR3 runs to 11 residues. Trimming left V 8 bases short and J 3 bases short, with 5 bases between. From germline, CDR1 is MNHEY and CDR2 SMNVEV (reference sequence). This CDR3 is CASGDNQPQHF. The CDR3, as DNA: TGTGCCAGCGGTGACAATCAGCCCCAGCATTTT.

The chain uses TRBV28 and TRBJ2-1, with 7 bases lining up with TRBD1. The CDR3 runs to 17 residues. The V gene end was trimmed by 4 bases and the J gene end by 0 bases; junction bases not matched to a gene: 9. Germline V gives CDR1 MDHEN, CDR2 SYDVKM. The chain's CDR3 is CASSSTGDVSSYNEQFF. In DNA, the CDR3 is TGTGCCAGCAGTTCAACAGGGGACGTGAGCTCCTACAATGAGCAGTTCTTC.

This sequence joins TRBV7-2 and TRBJ1-2; no clear D gene. V gave up 2 bases and J gave up 8 bases, with 9 bases separating them. This CDR3 is built from 12 residues. Germline V gives CDR1 SGHTA, CDR2 FQGNSA. The CDR3 protein is CASSLRLVGYTF. In nucleotides, the CDR3 is TGTGCCAGCAGCTTAAGACTAGTGGGCTACACCTTC.

CDR3 DNA: TGCAGTGCTAGGGTTCCGGGTTCCAGCTCCTACGAGCAGTACTTC. Encoded protein: CSARVPGSSSYEQYF. The rearrangement uses TRBV20-1 and TRBJ2-7; D remains unclear. Germline V gene sequence: CDR1 DFQATT, CDR2 SNEGSKA (reference sequence). This CDR3 has 15 residues. Trimming took off 3 bases at V and 0 bases at J, with 15 bases between the two ends.

The chain employs TRBV6-5 and TRBJ2-7; the D is unclear. The V and J ends lost 1 base and 2 bases respectively, with 6 bases between them. CDR3 length: 13 residues. The germline gives CDR1 MNHEY, CDR2 SVGAGI. The CDR3 region is CASSYYRTYEQYF. CDR3 nucleotide sequence: TGTGCCAGCAGTTACTACCGAACCTACGAGCAGTACTTC.

The rearrangement joins TRBV4-1 to TRBJ1-5; D is unclear. V was pared by 4 bases and J by 4 bases, with 14 bases between. CDR3 length: 15 residues. CDR1 and CDR2 (germline): MGHRA, YSYEKL. The CDR3 DNA follows: TGCGCCAGCAGCCTTCTACTGGCAGGAAATCAGCCCCAGCATTTT. Its protein product is CASSLLLAGNQPQHF.

This chain connects TRBV19 to TRBJ2-1; D is uncertain. Looked up from germline, CDR1 is LNHDA and CDR2 is SQIVND (reference sequence). The V gene lost 3 bases and the J gene lost 1 base, with 7 bases spanning the gap. CDR3 size: 14 residues. For the CDR3, the DNA is TGTGCCAGTAGTATCACAGTTTCCTACAATGAGCAGTTCTTC. It yields the protein CASSITVSYNEQFF.

This clonotype was counted a single time. One end of the junction fails to match germline, which may point to a read error. This chain joins TRBV5-1 and TRBJ1-1, with TRBD1 matching over 11 bases. The CDR3 is made up of 14 amino acids. Germline CDR1 reads SGHRS; CDR2 reads YFSETQ. In DNA form, the CDR3 reads TGCGCCAGCAGCTACGGACAGGGGGCGACTGAAGTTTTCTTT. Encoded protein: CASSYGQGATEVFF.

This chain links TRBV20-1 with TRBJ1-1, with D possibly TRBD1 on 6 matching bases. V dropped 3 bases and J dropped 0 bases, with 11 bases sitting between them. The germline V gene encodes CDR1 DFQATT and CDR2 SNEGSKA (reference sequence). CDR3 length: 14 residues. This CDR3 is CSASWQGMNTEAFF. For the CDR3, the DNA is TGCAGTGCTAGCTGGCAGGGGATGAACACTGAAGCTTTCTTT.

The rearrangement joins TRBV19 to TRBJ1-2; the match to TRBD1 covers 8 bases. V trimming: 10 bases; J trimming: 4 bases; junction bases outside the gene matches: 14. The CDR3 length is 15 residues. Germline CDR1 reads LNHDA; CDR2 reads SQIVND (reference sequence). The CDR3 sequence is CATSGADRAFYGYTF. The CDR3, as DNA: TGTGCCACCTCGGGGGCGGACAGGGCTTTCTATGGCTACACCTTC. Complete variable domain (other parts from reference TRBV19 and TRBJ1-2): DGGITQSPKYLFRKEGQNVTLSCEQNLNHDAMYWYRQDPGQGLRLIYYSQIVNDFQKGDIAEGYSVSREKKESFPLTVTSAQKNPTAFYLCATSGADRAFYGYTFGSGTRLTVV.